A single sample gave rise to the 2 T cell receptor beta chains below, sequenced in a study of shared clonotypes between healthy human individuals. Profiled with immunoSEQ multiplex PCR; TCRdb holds only in-frame clones, not every one. Among 2 million to 2.5 million clones, 90% to 95% were seen once, and the ten largest hold 0.13%. Sequenced input: naive CD4+ T cells sorted from blood. Stated subset: CD45RA+ positively selected. These receptors all come from a man aged 18 to 29 in good health.

The CDR3 is CASSFSGTFATNEKLFF. The CDR3 DNA reads as TGTGCCAGCAGTTTTTCGGGGACCTTCGCAACTAATGAAAAACTGTTTTTT. This sequence joins TRBV27 and TRBJ1-4, with a weak D call TRBD1 (5 bases). CDR3 length: 17 amino acids. V was pared by 3 bases and J by 0 bases, with 14 bases between. Germline lookup yields CDR1 MNHEY and CDR2 SMNVEV (reference sequence).

V usage is TRBV18 and J usage is TRBJ2-2, with D hard to call. Germline values: CDR1 KGHSH, CDR2 LQKENI. Trimming stripped 4 bases from V and 4 bases from J, with 4 bases between. The CDR3 length is 12 residues. The CDR3 sequence is CASSLGTGELFF. CDR3 nucleotide sequence: TGTGCCAGCTCACTAGGCACCGGGGAGCTGTTTTTT.